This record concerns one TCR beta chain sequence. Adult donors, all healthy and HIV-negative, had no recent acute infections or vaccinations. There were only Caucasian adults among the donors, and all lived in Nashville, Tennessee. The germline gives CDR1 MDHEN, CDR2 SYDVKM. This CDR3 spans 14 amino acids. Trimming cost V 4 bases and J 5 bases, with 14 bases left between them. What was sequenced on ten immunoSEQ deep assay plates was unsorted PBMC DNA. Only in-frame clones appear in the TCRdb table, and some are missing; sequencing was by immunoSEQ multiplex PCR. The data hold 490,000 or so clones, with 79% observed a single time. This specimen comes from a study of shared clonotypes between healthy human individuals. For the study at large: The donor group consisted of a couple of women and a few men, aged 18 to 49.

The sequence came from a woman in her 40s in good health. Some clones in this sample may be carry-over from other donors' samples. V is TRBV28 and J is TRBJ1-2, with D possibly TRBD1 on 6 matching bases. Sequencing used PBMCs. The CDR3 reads CASSSTDRNYGYTF. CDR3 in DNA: TGTGCCAGCAGTTCAACTGACAGGAATTATGGCTACACCTTC.